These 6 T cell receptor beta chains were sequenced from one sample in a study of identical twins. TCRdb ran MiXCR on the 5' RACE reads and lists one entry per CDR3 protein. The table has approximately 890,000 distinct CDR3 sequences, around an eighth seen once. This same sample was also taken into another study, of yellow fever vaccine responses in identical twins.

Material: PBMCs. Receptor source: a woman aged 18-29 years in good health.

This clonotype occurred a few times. CDR3 coding DNA: TGTGCTAGTGTCAAGGGTCCTAGCGGACATAAAGGTTACGAGCAGTACGTC. It is translated as CASVKGPSGHKGYEQYV. The rearrangement uses TRBV12-5 and TRBJ2-7; the match to TRBD2 covers 7 bases. Losses at the gene ends were 7 bases for V and 4 bases for J; bases not matched to a gene: 19. There are 17 residues in the CDR3. Germline values: CDR1 LGHNT, CDR2 FRNRAP.

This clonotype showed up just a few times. This chain's CDR3 is CASSPSGRYYEQYF. In DNA form, the CDR3 reads TGTGCCAGCAGCCCTAGCGGGAGGTATTACGAGCAGTACTTC. The gene calls are TRBV3-1 and TRBJ2-7; TRBD2 agrees at 11 bases. Germline V gene lookup returns CDR1 LGHDT and CDR2 YNNKEL (reference sequence). V lost 4 bases to trimming and J lost 4 bases; unmatched junction nucleotides: 3. The CDR3 is 14 residues long.

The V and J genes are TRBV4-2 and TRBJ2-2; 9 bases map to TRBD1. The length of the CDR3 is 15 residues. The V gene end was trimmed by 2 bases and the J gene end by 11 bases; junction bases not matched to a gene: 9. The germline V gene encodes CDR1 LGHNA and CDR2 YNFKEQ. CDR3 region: CASSQPRDREVELFF. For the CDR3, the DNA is TGTGCCAGCAGCCAACCCCGGGACAGGGAGGTAGAGCTGTTTTTT.

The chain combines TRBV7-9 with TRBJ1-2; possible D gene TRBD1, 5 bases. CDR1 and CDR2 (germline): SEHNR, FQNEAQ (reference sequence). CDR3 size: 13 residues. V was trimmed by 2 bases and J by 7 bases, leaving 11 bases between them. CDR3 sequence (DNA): TGTGCCAGCAGCTTAATTCAGGGCGCTGGCTACACCTTC. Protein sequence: CASSLIQGAGYTF.

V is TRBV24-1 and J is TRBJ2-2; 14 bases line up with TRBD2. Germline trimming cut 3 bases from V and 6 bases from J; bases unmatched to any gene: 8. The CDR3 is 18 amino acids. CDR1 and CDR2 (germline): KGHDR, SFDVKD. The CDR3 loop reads CATSDGLAGGPGAGELFF. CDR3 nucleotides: TGTGCCACCAGTGATGGACTAGCGGGGGGCCCTGGGGCCGGGGAGCTGTTTTTT.

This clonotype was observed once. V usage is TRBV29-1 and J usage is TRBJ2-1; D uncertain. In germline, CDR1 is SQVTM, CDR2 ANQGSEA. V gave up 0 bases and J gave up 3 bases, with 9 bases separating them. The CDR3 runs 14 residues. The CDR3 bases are TGCAGCGTTGAAGATTGGGTCAGCTACAATGAGCAGTTCTTC. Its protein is CSVEDWVSYNEQFF.